This TCR beta chain was identified during a study of beta chain features in type 1 diabetes. Reverse transcribing all isolated RNA meant expressed TCRB transcripts were sequenced. Clones were sequenced by immunoSEQ multiplex PCR, and TCRdb holds only the in-frame ones, with some missing. This repertoire shows approximately 40,000 clones, roughly 50% found once; its top ten account for 0.2% to 0.3%. There are 15 residues in the CDR3. In germline, CDR1 is SEHNR, CDR2 FQNEAQ (reference sequence). The junction had 4 bases not matched to a gene; V was cut back by 1 base and J by 3 bases. The receptor comes from a woman aged 25 to 45 in good health. Sequenced: stem cell memory CD4+ T cells from blood. The gene calls are TRBV7-9 and TRBJ2-7; TRBD1 agrees at 9 bases. The CDR3 is CASSLVGTGLYEQYF. CDR3 nucleotides: TGTGCCAGCAGCTTAGTGGGGACAGGGCTCTACGAGCAGTACTTC.